The entry that follows covers one T cell receptor (beta chain) sequence. This sample is part of a study of blood T cell repertoires in COVID-19. Repertoires were generated with immunoSEQ multiplex PCR, while TCRdb's copy carries only in-frame clones and drops some. The data hold more than 200,000 clones, with approximately 81% observed a single time. CDR1 is MDHEN and CDR2 is SYDVKM in the germline V gene. This CDR3 region has 16 residues. Trimming cost V 4 bases and J 7 bases; bases outside gene matches: 11. Sequencing was done on a sample of peripheral blood. This receptor was obtained from a woman aged 80 or over with acute or convalescent COVID-19. The genes are TRBV28 and TRBJ2-7; 12 nucleotides match TRBD1. CDR3 nucleotides: TGTGCCAGCAGTTCCTCCGGGACAGGGGGCGCGAGGGAGCAGTACTTC. It yields the protein CASSSSGTGGAREQYF.